The entry below gives a single T cell receptor beta chain sequence along with its context. Its cognate antigen is unknown. The V and J ends lost 1 base and 0 bases respectively, with 7 bases between them. The CDR3 spans 14 residues. CDR1 and CDR2 (germline): MNHNS, SASEGT. This sample is part of a study of OX40 agonist ivuxolimab in advanced cancers. Study findings and constraints: Partial responders at 0.1-3.0 mg/kg showed near-lowest clonal expansion. The CD4+ and CD8+ T cells in the blood had expanded clonally by week 6 at 0.1 to 3.0 mg/kg.

Sampled blood was obtained at baseline, cycle 4 day 1, and cycle 7 day 1. Profiled with immunoSEQ multiplex PCR; TCRdb holds only in-frame clones, not every one. The table shows roughly 76,000 clones, with about 91% occurring only once. The chain links TRBV6-1 to TRBJ2-7; D unclear. This TCR derives from an adult with an advanced solid tumor such as melanoma, head and neck, liver or kidney cancer. Sequenced material: CD4+ or CD8+ T cells sorted from blood, taken in a trial of the OX40 agonist ivuxolimab. The CDR3 nucleotides read TGTGCCAGCAGTGAAGTCCGCAGCTCCTACGAGCAGTACTTC. It encodes CASSEVRSSYEQYF.